The 13 T cell receptor beta chains below come from one sample, sequenced in a study of control samples from healthy donors and cancer patients. TCRdb's table, derived via immunoSEQ multiplex PCR, lists solely in-frame clones and lacks some. The sample contains 75,000 to 95,000 clones, about four fifths of which appear only once. The sample was PBMCs. These TCRs come from a man between 65 and 80 years old with lung cancer.

This chain links TRBV9 with TRBJ1-2; the match to TRBD1 covers 8 bases. The V gene's germline CDR1 is SGDLS and CDR2 YYNGEE. The ends lost 4 bases at V and 1 base at J; junction bases unmatched: 15. This CDR3 is built from 18 residues. The CDR3 loop reads CASSLLRQGRRVNYGYTF. The CDR3 DNA reads as TGTGCCAGCAGCCTCCTCCGACAGGGGAGAAGGGTTAACTATGGCTACACCTTC.

The count of this clone is one. The chain links TRBV7-8 to TRBJ2-6, with D maybe TRBD2 (5 bases). Germline values: CDR1 SGHVS, CDR2 FQNEAQ. V lost 5 bases to trimming and J lost 0 bases, with 26 bases between them. This CDR3 region has 21 residues. DNA of the CDR3: TGTGCCAGCAGCCGAGAGGCTAGCTGGGGATGGTTAAACTCTGGGGCCAACGTCCTGACTTTC. This sequence encodes CASSREASWGWLNSGANVLTF.

The V and J genes are TRBV19 and TRBJ2-2, with 7 bases aligning to TRBD2. The CDR3 has 15 residues. Losses at the gene ends were 6 bases for V and 8 bases for J; bases not matched to a gene: 12. Germline V gives CDR1 LNHDA, CDR2 SQIVND (reference sequence). CDR3 sequence reads: CASRKASGAAGELFF. The CDR3 DNA is TGTGCCAGTAGGAAGGCTAGCGGAGCGGCGGGGGAGCTGTTTTTT.

This clone was observed a few times. V is TRBV7-9 and J is TRBJ2-3; a weak D match, TRBD1 (5 bases). The V gene's germline CDR1 is SEHNR and CDR2 FQNEAQ (reference sequence). V was clipped by 3 bases and J by 3 bases, with 13 bases between them. The CDR3 loop spans 15 amino acids. CDR3 DNA: TGTGCCAGCAGCTTTATTCAAACAGGTACAGATACGCAGTATTTT. Protein: CASSFIQTGTDTQYF.

The chain employs TRBV6-5 and TRBJ1-4, with D possibly being TRBD1 (5 bases). Germline CDR1 MNHEY, CDR2 SVGAGI. The ends were cut back, 2 bases at V and 0 bases at J, with 10 bases in the middle. The CDR3 runs to 16 residues. In nucleotides, the CDR3 is TGTGCCAGCAGTTACGCGACAGTACCAACTAATGAAAAACTGTTTTTT. This sequence encodes CASSYATVPTNEKLFF.

The J gene is TRBJ1-4, the V gene TRBV9; no firm D call. Trimming removed 0 bases from V and 8 bases from J, with 8 bases in between. The CDR3 extends over 13 amino acids. Germline assignment: CDR1 SGDLS and CDR2 YYNGEE. The CDR3 bases are TGTGCCAGCAGCGTAGTGGACGGGGAAAAACTGTTTTTT. The encoded protein is CASSVVDGEKLFF.

This CDR3 reads CASSPWRVWLNNEQFF. CDR3 coding DNA: TGTGCCAGCAGCCCGTGGAGGGTCTGGTTGAACAATGAGCAGTTCTTC. This chain connects TRBV21-1 to TRBJ2-1; the D call TRBD2 from the table was never checked on the DNA. TRBV21-1 is listed as a pseudogene. The CDR3 is 16 residues long.

The chain joins TRBV19 to TRBJ1-1, with TRBD1 matching 7 bases. This CDR3 comprises 13 residues. The ends lost 7 bases at V and 7 bases at J; junction bases unmatched: 9. Per the germline V gene, CDR1 is LNHDA and CDR2 is SQIVND (reference sequence). CDR3 in DNA: TGTGCCAGTACCGTGACAGGGAGAGTTGAAGCTTTCTTT. It specifies CASTVTGRVEAFF.

The chain uses TRBV19 and TRBJ1-5; 11 nucleotides line up with TRBD1. Germline V gene sequence: CDR1 LNHDA, CDR2 SQIVND (reference sequence). This CDR3 has 16 amino acids. After removal of 1 base from V and 4 bases from J, the junction contained 3 bases not matched to a gene. This CDR3 is CASSIGGQGGNQPQHF. CDR3 nucleotide sequence: TGTGCCAGTAGTATAGGGGGACAGGGGGGAAATCAGCCCCAGCATTTT.

This rearrangement joins TRBV27 to TRBJ2-1; D is uncertain. The CDR3 extends over 16 amino acids. V was pared by 0 bases and J by 8 bases, with 17 bases between. Germline CDR1 MNHEY, CDR2 SMNVEV (reference sequence). This CDR3 reads CASSLSVGPRRDEQFF. DNA for the CDR3: TGTGCCAGCAGTTTATCAGTTGGGCCCCGTCGGGATGAGCAGTTCTTC.

The chain uses TRBV7-9 and TRBJ2-7, with 7 bases fitting TRBD2. The J segment lost 1 base and the V segment lost 4 bases, leaving 13 bases of the junction unmatched. Per the germline V gene, CDR1 is SEHNR and CDR2 is FQNEAQ (reference sequence). The CDR3 contains 17 residues. The CDR3 nucleotides are TGTGCCAGCAGCTCCGCTACTAGCGCATCTCCATCCTACGAGCAGTACTTC. Translation gives CASSSATSASPSYEQYF.

The chain couples TRBV7-9 to TRBJ2-2; 7 bases align to TRBD1. CDR1 is SEHNR, CDR2 FQNEAQ, per germline (reference sequence). V lost 5 bases, J lost 1 base, and 4 bases stayed unmatched. This CDR3 is built from 15 residues. This CDR3 is CASSPRTGNTGELFF. The CDR3 region has the DNA TGTGCCAGCAGCCCTAGGACAGGGAACACCGGGGAGCTGTTTTTT. Based on the CDR3 plus reference TRBV7-9 and TRBJ2-2, the full variable domain is DTGVSQNPRHKITKRGQNVTFRCDPISEHNRLYWYRQTLGQGPEFLTYFQNEAQLEKSRLLSDRFSAERPKGSFSTLEIQRTEQGDSAMYLCASSPRTGNTGELFFGEGSRLTVL.

The V call is TRBV19, the J call TRBJ2-3; TRBD1 might be the D (6 bases). Per germline, CDR1 LNHDA and CDR2 SQIVND (reference sequence). CDR3 size: 13 residues. V gave up 8 bases and J gave up 4 bases, with 13 bases separating them. CDR3 sequence reads: CASSLQGSDTQYF. Here the CDR3 DNA reads TGTGCCAGTTCTCTACAGGGTTCAGATACGCAGTATTTT.